The entry below gives a single T cell receptor (beta chain) sequence along with its context. Its antigen remains unidentified. Trimming left V 4 bases short and J 6 bases short, with 13 bases between. Germline V gives CDR1 ENHRY, CDR2 SYGVKD. The CDR3 is 13 amino acids. Here immunoSEQ multiplex PCR was the method, and the copy in TCRdb shows in-frame clones only, minus some. The table lists some 280,000 clones, about 94% of them singletons, with less than 0.6% in the top ten. This entry belongs to a study of T cell responses to AZD1222 COVID-19 vaccine. Findings and limits, study-wide: Reports say nearly half of spike-specific TCRs go after unmutated variant regions.

The V call is TRBV10-3, the J call TRBJ2-7; unclear D gene. The sample consisted of peripheral blood, taken 28 days after the second AZD1222 dose. This receptor was obtained from an adult who received the AZD1222 COVID-19 vaccine. CDR3 nucleotides: TGTGCCATCAGTGGTAAGGGATCAGGCGAGCAGTACTTC. Translated: CAISGKGSGEQYF.